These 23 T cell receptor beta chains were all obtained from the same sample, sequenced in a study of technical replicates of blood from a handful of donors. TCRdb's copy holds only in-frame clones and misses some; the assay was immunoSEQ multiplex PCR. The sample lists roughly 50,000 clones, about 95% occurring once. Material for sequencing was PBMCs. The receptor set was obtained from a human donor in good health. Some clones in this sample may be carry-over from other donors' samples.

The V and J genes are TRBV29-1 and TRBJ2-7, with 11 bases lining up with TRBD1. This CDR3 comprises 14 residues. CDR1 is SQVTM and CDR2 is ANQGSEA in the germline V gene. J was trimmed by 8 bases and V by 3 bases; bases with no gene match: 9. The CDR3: CSVDGTGGTYQQYF. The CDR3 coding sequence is TGCAGCGTTGACGGGACAGGGGGTACCTATCAGCAGTACTTC.

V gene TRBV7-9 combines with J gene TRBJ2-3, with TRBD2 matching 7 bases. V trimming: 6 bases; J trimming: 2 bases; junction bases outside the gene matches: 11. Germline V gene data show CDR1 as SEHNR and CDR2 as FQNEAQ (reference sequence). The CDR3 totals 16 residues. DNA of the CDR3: TGTGCCAGCAGGAGGGGTCGAGGGAGGGACACAGATACGCAGTATTTT. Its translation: CASRRGRGRDTDTQYF.

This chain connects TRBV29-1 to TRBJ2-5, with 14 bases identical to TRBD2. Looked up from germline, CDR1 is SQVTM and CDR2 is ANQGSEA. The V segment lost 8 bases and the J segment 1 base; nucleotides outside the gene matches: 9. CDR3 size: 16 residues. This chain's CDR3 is CSTAGTSGGLQETQYF. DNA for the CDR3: TGCAGCACGGCCGGGACTAGCGGGGGCCTCCAAGAGACCCAGTACTTC.

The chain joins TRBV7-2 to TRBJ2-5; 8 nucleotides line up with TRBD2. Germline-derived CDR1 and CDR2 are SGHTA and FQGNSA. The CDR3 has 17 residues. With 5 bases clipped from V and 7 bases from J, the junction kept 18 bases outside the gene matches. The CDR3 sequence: CASSATGLVDFFGTQYF. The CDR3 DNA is TGTGCCAGCAGCGCTACGGGACTAGTGGATTTTTTTGGGACCCAGTACTTC.

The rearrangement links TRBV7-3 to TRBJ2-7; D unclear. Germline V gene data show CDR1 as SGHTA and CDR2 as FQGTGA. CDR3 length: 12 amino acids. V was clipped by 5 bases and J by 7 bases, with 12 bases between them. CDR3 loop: CASSPTSREQYF. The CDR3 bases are TGTGCCAGCAGCCCTACGAGTCGGGAGCAGTACTTC.

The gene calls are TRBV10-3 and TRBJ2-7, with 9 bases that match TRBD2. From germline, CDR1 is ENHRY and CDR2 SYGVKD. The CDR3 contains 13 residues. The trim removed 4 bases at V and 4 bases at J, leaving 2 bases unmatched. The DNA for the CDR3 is TGTGCCATCAGTGGACTAGCGGAGTACGAGCAGTACTTC. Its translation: CAISGLAEYEQYF.

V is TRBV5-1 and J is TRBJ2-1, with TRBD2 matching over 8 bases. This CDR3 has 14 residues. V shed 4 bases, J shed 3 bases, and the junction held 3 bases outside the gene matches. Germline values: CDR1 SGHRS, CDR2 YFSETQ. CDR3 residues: CASSREGGYNEQFF. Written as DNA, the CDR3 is TGCGCCAGCAGCCGGGAGGGGGGCTACAATGAGCAGTTCTTC.

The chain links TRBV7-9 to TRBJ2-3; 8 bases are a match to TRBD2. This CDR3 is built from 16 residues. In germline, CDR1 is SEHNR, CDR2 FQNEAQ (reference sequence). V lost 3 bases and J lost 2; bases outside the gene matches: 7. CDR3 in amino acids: CASSLELADYTDTQYF. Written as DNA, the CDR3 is TGTGCCAGCAGCTTGGAACTAGCGGATTACACAGATACGCAGTATTTT.

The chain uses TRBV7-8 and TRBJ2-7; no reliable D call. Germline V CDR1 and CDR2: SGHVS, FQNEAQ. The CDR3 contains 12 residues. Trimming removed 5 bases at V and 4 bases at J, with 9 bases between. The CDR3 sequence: CASSRTNYEQYF. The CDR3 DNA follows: TGTGCCAGCAGCAGAACAAATTACGAGCAGTACTTC.

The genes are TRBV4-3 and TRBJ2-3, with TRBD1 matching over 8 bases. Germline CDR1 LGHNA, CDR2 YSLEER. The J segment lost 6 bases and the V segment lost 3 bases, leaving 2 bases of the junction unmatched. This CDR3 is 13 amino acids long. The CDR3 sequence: CASSQNRGDTQYF. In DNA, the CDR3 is TGCGCCAGCAGCCAGAACAGGGGGGATACGCAGTATTTT.

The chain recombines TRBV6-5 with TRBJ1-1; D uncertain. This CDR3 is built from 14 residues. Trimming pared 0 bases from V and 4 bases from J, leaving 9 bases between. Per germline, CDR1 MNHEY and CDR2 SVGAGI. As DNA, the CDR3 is TGTGCCAGCAGTTACTCGAGTCACCTCACTGAAGCTTTCTTT. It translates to CASSYSSHLTEAFF.

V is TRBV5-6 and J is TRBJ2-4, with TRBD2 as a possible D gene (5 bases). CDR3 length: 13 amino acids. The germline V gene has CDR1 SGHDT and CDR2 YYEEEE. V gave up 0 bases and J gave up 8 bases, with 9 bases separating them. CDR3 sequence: CASSLAGEDIQYF. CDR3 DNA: TGTGCCAGCAGCTTGGCCGGGGAAGACATTCAGTACTTC.

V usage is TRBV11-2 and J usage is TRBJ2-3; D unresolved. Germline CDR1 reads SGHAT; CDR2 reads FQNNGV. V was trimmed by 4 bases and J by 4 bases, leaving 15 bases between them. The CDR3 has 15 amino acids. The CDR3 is CASSSQAGVADTQYF. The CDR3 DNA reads TGTGCCAGCAGCTCCCAGGCCGGTGTGGCAGATACGCAGTATTTT.

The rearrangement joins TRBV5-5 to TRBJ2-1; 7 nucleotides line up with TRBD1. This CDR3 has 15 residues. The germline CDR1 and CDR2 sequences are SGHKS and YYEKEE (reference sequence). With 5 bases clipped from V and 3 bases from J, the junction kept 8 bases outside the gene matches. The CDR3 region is CASRTTGVGYNEQFF. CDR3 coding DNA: TGTGCCAGCAGAACCACAGGGGTGGGCTACAATGAGCAGTTCTTC.

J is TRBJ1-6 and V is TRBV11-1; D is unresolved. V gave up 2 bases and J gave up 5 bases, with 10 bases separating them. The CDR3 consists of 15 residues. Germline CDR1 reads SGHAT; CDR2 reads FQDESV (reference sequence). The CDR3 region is CASSLSGFNNSPLHF. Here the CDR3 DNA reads TGTGCCAGCAGCTTATCGGGGTTCAATAATTCACCCCTCCACTTT.

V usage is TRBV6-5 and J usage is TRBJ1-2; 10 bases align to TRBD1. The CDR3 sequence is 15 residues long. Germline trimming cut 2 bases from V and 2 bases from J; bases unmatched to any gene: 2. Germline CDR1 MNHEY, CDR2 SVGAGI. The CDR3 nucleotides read TGTGCCAGCAGTTACCGGGACAGGGGCAACTATGGCTACACCTTC. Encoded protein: CASSYRDRGNYGYTF.

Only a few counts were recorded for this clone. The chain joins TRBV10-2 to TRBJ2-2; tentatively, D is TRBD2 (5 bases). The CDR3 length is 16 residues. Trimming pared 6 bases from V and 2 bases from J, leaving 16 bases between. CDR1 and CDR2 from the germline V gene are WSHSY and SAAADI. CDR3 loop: CASRPAETRNTGELFF. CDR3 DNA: TGCGCCAGCAGACCCGCGGAAACTAGAAACACCGGGGAGCTGTTTTTT.

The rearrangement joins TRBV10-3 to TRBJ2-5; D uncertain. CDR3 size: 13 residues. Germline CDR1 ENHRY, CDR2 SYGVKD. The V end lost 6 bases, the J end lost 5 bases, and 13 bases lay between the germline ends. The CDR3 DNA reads TGTGCCATCAGCGCTCAGGCAGACGAGACCCAGTACTTC. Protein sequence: CAISAQADETQYF.

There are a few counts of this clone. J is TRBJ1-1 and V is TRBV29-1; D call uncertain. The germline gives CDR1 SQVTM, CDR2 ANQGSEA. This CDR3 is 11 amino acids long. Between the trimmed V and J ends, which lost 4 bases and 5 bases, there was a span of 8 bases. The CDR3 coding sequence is TGCAGCGTTGTACAGAGTACTGAAGCTTTCTTT. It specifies CSVVQSTEAFF.

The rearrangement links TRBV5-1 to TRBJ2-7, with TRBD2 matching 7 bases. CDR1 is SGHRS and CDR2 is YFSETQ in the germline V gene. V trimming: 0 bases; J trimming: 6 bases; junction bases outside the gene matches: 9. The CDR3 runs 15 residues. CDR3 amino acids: CASSLGFGTISEQYF. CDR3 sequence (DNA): TGCGCCAGCAGCTTGGGTTTTGGGACTATTAGCGAGCAGTACTTC.

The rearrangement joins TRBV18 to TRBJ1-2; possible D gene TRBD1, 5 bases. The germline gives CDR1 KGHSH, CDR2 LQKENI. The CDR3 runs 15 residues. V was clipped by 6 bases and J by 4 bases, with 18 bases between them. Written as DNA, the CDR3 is TGTGCCAGCTCCGGGGGAGGGGACGCAGGCTATGGCTACACCTTC. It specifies CASSGGGDAGYGYTF.

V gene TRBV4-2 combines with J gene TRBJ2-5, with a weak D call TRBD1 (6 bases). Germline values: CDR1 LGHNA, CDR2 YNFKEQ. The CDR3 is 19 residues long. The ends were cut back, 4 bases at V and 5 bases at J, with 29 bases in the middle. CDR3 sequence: CASSPNYPPGDEVLETQYF. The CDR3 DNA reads TGTGCCAGCAGCCCAAATTACCCTCCAGGGGACGAGGTCTTGGAGACCCAGTACTTC.

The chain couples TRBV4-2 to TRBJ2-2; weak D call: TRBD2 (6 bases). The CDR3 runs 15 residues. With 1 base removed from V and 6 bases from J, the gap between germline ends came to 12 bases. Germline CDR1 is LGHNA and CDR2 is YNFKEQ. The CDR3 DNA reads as TGTGCCAGCAGCCAAGTCTGGGGGGAGGCCGGGGAGCTGTTTTTT. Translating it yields CASSQVWGEAGELFF.